This is a list of T cell receptor beta chains from one sample in a study of CD4+ T cells in melanoma. Some clones are missing from TCRdb's copy, which holds only in-frame ones; the method was immunoSEQ multiplex PCR. In the table there are almost 15,000 clones, about three fifths of which are singletons. Source material: cells from a culture (not recorded whether cultured in vitro). The receptors come from a human donor with melanoma. Both conserved end residues are part of each CDR3. The order of the fields is V gene, CDR3 protein.

v_call: TRBV2
cdr3_aa: CASRLTGSGNTIYF

v_call: TRBV6-1
cdr3_aa: CASSANPDRFNQPQHF

v_call: TRBV25-1
cdr3_aa: CATTKSSYNSPLHF

v_call: TRBV6-5
cdr3_aa: CASSSSRRGGTVEAFF

v_call: TRBV5-8
cdr3_aa: CASSPGQFYEQYF

v_call: TRBV30
cdr3_aa: CAWRGTSGGYEQYF

v_call: TRBV4-1
cdr3_aa: CASSPQGSSYNSPLHF

v_call: TRBV19
cdr3_aa: CASSIGPGVAPTQPQHF

v_call: TRBV12-5
cdr3_aa: CASGLGSSGGDTQYF

v_call: TRBV11-2
cdr3_aa: CASSLVGPQQGVYTEAFF

v_call: TRBV9
cdr3_aa: CASSNTPGSSYNSPLHF